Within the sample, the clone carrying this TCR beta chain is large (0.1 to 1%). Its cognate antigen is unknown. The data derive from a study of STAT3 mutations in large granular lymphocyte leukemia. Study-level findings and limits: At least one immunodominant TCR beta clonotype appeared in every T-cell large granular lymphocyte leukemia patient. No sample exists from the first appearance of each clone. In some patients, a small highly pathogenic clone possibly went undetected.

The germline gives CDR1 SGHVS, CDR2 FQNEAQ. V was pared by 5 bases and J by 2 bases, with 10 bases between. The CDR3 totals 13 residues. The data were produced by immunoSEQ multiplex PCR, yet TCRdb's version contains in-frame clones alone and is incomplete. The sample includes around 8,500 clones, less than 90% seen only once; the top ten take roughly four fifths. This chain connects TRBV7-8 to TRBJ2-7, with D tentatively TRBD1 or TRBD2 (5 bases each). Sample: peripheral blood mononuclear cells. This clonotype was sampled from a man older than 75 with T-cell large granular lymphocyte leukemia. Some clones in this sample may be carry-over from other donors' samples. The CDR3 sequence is CASSREGTYEQYF. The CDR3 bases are TGTGCCAGCAGCCGCGAGGGGACCTACGAGCAGTACTTC.